The clone carrying this T cell receptor (beta chain) occurred a few times. Original handling: For nucleated cells, counts were estimated from reference gene primer amplification. The assay was immunoSEQ multiplex PCR, and TCRdb's table has in-frame clones only and misses some. The V and J calls and clone size are taken from that table; D and trimming were inferred from the DNA. Here the sample spans 80,000 or so clones, approximately 81% being singletons. Germline CDR1 and CDR2: SGHTA and FQGNSA. The CDR3 is 17 amino acids. After removal of 0 bases from V and 3 bases from J, the junction contained 5 bases not matched to a gene. The data were obtained in a study of blood T cell repertoires in COVID-19. Study summary: Italy, Spain and the United States were the sources of the convalescent and acute COVID-19 samples. Sources were T cells, B-cell-depleted T cells, or PBMCs; the material itself was cDNA or gDNA.

What was sequenced was peripheral blood. The chain links TRBV7-2 to TRBJ1-6; 7 bases align to TRBD1. The sequence derives from a woman aged 60-70 years with acute or convalescent COVID-19. CDR3 protein: CASSLAFDRVYNSPLHF. CDR3 DNA sequence: TGTGCCAGCAGCTTAGCGTTCGACAGGGTCTATAATTCACCCCTCCACTTT.